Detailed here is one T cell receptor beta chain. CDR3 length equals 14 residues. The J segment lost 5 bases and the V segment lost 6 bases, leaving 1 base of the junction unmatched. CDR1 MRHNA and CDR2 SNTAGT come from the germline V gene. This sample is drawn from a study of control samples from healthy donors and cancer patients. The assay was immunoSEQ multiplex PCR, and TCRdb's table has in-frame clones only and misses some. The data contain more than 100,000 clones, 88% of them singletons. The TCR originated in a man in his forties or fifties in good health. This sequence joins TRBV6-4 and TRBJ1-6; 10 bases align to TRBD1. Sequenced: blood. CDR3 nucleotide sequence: TGTGCCAGCAGGACAGGGGGCAATAATTCACCCCTCCACTTT. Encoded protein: CASRTGGNNSPLHF.